The rows below give T cell receptor beta chains drawn from one sample of a study of blood T cell repertoires in COVID-19. Profiled with immunoSEQ multiplex PCR; TCRdb holds only in-frame clones, not every one. The sample includes tens of thousands of clones, more than 65% of them seen just once. Sequencing input: peripheral blood. These receptors came from a woman of 80 years or more with active or convalescent COVID-19. CDR3s include the opening cysteine and the closing phenylalanine or tryptophan. D genes are given only for firm matches. Size is stated for part of the rows, as once, few or many counts, or as a class when the clone is expanded.

j_call	d_call	clone_size	v_call	cdr3_aa	cdr3_nt
TRBJ2-7	TRBD1	.	TRBV7-7	CASSLGQGAEQYF	TGTGCTAGCAGCCTGGGACAGGGGGCCGAGCAGTACTTC
TRBJ2-1	.	many	TRBV11-2	CASSTSERRNNEQFF	TGTGCCAGCAGCACCTCGGAGAGGAGAAACAATGAGCAGTTCTTC
TRBJ2-5	TRBD2	.	TRBV2	CASSEWAGLANEETQYF	TGTGCCAGCAGTGAATGGGCGGGACTAGCGAACGAAGAGACCCAGTACTTC
TRBJ2-4	.	many	TRBV27	CAVGTPLAKNIQYF	TGTGCCGTTGGGACACCTTTAGCCAAAAACATTCAGTACTTC
TRBJ2-2	TRBD1	once	TRBV6-5	CASTPIGTGRGELFF	TGTGCCAGCACCCCGATAGGGACAGGGAGAGGGGAGCTGTTTTTT
TRBJ1-6	.	.	TRBV6-2/TRBV6-3	CASSFPQREYNSPLHF	TGTGCCAGCAGTTTCCCGCAGCGGGAGTATAATTCACCCCTCCACTTT
TRBJ1-2	TRBD1	.	TRBV5-4	CASSAITDRAEGYTF	TGTGCCAGCAGCGCCATCACCGACAGGGCGGAGGGCTACACCTTC
TRBJ1-1	.	.	TRBV19	CASSILGGDTEAFF	TGTGCCAGTAGTATCCTAGGGGGGGACACTGAAGCTTTCTTT
TRBJ1-1	.	.	TRBV30	CAWSGGGGPNTEAFF	TGTGCCTGGAGCGGGGGAGGGGGGCCAAACACTGAAGCTTTCTTT
TRBJ2-2	.	many	TRBV7-2	CASSLHRENGELFF	TGTGCCAGCAGCTTACACAGAGAGAACGGGGAGCTGTTTTTT
TRBJ2-5	TRBD1	.	TRBV6-2/TRBV6-3	CASSSSDRGETQYF	TGTGCCAGCAGTTCCAGCGACAGGGGGGAGACCCAGTACTTC
TRBJ2-7	.	.	TRBV30	CAWETGSYEQYF	TGTGCCTGGGAGACAGGTTCCTACGAGCAGTACTTC
TRBJ2-2	TRBD1	.	TRBV9	CASSVGWTGALNTGELFF	TGTGCCAGCAGCGTAGGCTGGACAGGAGCATTGAACACCGGGGAGCTGTTTTTT
TRBJ2-3	.	few	TRBV14	CASSQDWQGSDTQYF	TGTGCCAGCAGCCAAGATTGGCAGGGGTCAGATACGCAGTATTTT
TRBJ2-4	.	few	TRBV6-2/TRBV6-3	CASSYNGWQGKNIQYF	TGTGCCAGCAGTTACAACGGGTGGCAGGGCAAAAACATTCAGTACTTC
TRBJ1-1	.	.	TRBV12-5	CASGLSLSMNTEAFF	TGTGCTAGTGGTTTGTCCCTCAGTATGAACACTGAAGCTTTCTTT
TRBJ1-5	TRBD1	few	TRBV19	CASSMGQDGNQPQHF	TGTGCCAGTAGTATGGGACAGGACGGCAATCAGCCCCAGCATTTT
TRBJ2-3	.	.	TRBV5-8	CASSLFGGKQYF	TGTGCCAGCAGCCTGTTTGGGGGGAAACAGTATTTT
TRBJ2-3	.	.	TRBV24-1	CAAYDCVEEDTQYF	.